This entry describes one TCR beta chain. As handled by the study authors: Using reference gene primer amplification, nucleated cell counts were estimated. Libraries were prepared by immunoSEQ multiplex PCR; TCRdb keeps only in-frame clonotypes and omits some of them. V, J and clone size derive from that table, while D and trimming were established from the DNA sequence. The sample contains hundreds of thousands of clones, around 87% of which appear only once. This specimen comes from a study of blood T cell repertoires in COVID-19. For the study at large: COVID-19 samples from acute and convalescent phases originated in the United States, Italy and Spain. From T cells, B-cell-depleted T cells, or PBMCs came the material, which was cDNA or gDNA.

The germline V gene encodes CDR1 SGDLS and CDR2 YYNGEE. CDR3 length: 15 amino acids. The V and J ends lost 1 base and 0 bases respectively, with 9 bases between them. The sample taken for sequencing was PBMCs or T cells enriched from blood (not recorded which). This chain links TRBV9 with TRBJ2-3; no firm D call. The clonotype was recovered from a man aged 35 to 55 in a cohort exposed to, infected with or recovered from COVID-19 (not recorded which). The CDR3 sequence is CASSVRGSSTDTQYF. As DNA, the CDR3 is TGTGCCAGCAGCGTACGAGGATCTAGCACAGATACGCAGTATTTT.